A single sample gave rise to the 4 T cell receptor beta chains below, sequenced in a study of T-cell reconstitution after alpha-beta-depleted transplantation in children. During its preparation, the TCRbeta library received unique molecular identifiers. TCRdb processed the PCR reads anew with MiXCR; each CDR3 protein has one entry. Found here are about 470,000 distinct CDR3 sequences, 43% of them singletons; the top ten hold 25% to 30%. This material consisted of PBMCs, taken before TCRalphabeta/CD19-depleted stem cell transplant. The receptors were gathered from a girl aged 2 to 9 with aplastic anemia, due to receive a stem cell transplant.

There are a few counts of this clonotype. V is TRBV4-3 and J is TRBJ2-7; TRBD1 aligns across 10 bases. Germline V CDR1 and CDR2: LGHNA, YSLEER. The CDR3 covers 15 residues. Trimming removed 1 base from V and 2 bases from J; junction bases left unmatched: 2. The CDR3 bases are TGCGCCAGCAGCCAAGCGACAGGGGGCACCTACGAGCAGTACTTC. It is translated as CASSQATGGTYEQYF.

The rearrangement links TRBV20-1 to TRBJ1-1; a possible D gene is TRBD1 (5 bases). This CDR3 region has 13 residues. V dropped 4 bases and J dropped 4 bases, with 13 bases sitting between them. CDR1 is DFQATT, CDR2 SNEGSKA, per germline (reference sequence). The DNA for the CDR3 is TGCAGTGCTAAGCCCAGGGTTACCACTGAAGCTTTCTTT. This sequence encodes CSAKPRVTTEAFF.

V and J are TRBV29-1 and TRBJ2-7; D might be TRBD2 (5 bases). The V gene lost 4 bases and the J gene lost 0 bases, with 16 bases spanning the gap. CDR1 SQVTM and CDR2 ANQGSEA come from the germline V gene. This CDR3 spans 15 amino acids. CDR3 amino acids: CSVVFFPGFSYEQYF. The CDR3 DNA is TGCAGCGTTGTGTTTTTCCCGGGATTCTCCTACGAGCAGTACTTC.

This clonotype occurred a few times. J is TRBJ1-4 and V is TRBV29-1; no reliable D call. Germline loops: CDR1 SQVTM, CDR2 ANQGSEA. V gave up 8 bases and J gave up 8 bases, with 12 bases separating them. The CDR3 is made up of 11 amino acids. The CDR3 region has the DNA TGCAGCACCATGGCGGGAGAAAAACTGTTTTTT. Translated: CSTMAGEKLFF.